This T cell receptor beta chain was documented in a study of T-cell memory formation after mild COVID-19. Study results and caveats: Prior to infection, memory already included some responding clones, suggesting cross-reactive memory joined. Contracting clones localized mainly to CM and EM when CD4+ and mainly to EMRA when CD8+. Second-wave clones peaking on day 37 lacked confirmed SARS-CoV-2 specificity.

With regard to this clonotype: The antigen is unknown.

MiXCR, applied by TCRdb to the 5' RACE reads, yields one record per CDR3 protein. The sample holds around 440,000 distinct CDR3 sequences, around a sixth seen once. The sequencing input was PBMCs or a T cell subset sorted from them (not recorded which). This TCR was recovered from an adult woman who had mild COVID-19 (a few samples of this study predate the infection). Cell type and time point are not known.

The CDR3 sequence: CASSLMSGDGYTF. CDR3 nucleotide sequence: TGTGCCAGCAGCCTAATGTCAGGGGATGGCTACACCTTC. This chain uses TRBV7-6 with TRBJ1-2, with TRBD1 as a possible D gene (6 bases). Germline V CDR1 and CDR2: SGHVS, FNYEAQ. Between the trimmed V and J ends, which lost 5 bases and 6 bases, there was a span of 13 bases. The CDR3 has 13 residues.